The T cell receptor beta chain described here comes from a study of shared clonotypes between healthy human individuals. Running of the assay took place at deep level. Method: immunoSEQ multiplex PCR; TCRdb's copy keeps in-frame clones and lacks some. Of 2 million to 2.5 million clones listed, approximately 94% are singletons. Trimming removed 4 bases from V and 5 bases from J, with 15 bases in between. CDR1 and CDR2 (germline): MGHRA, YSYEKL. The CDR3 contains 14 residues. Notes on this clone: The antigen is not known.

Regarding the study as a whole: The genetic and exposure-history diversity represented was limited by few donors. Rarefaction showed sorted-subset sequencing was incomplete despite large depth. Generation of non-shared clonotypes was less probable than generation of clonotypes shared by all four donors.

This chain joins TRBV4-1 and TRBJ2-7; a weak D match, TRBD2 (6 bases). The material sequenced was naive CD4+ T cells sorted from blood. Sample subset: CD45RA+ positively selected. The sequence came from a man aged 18 to 35 in good health. The CDR3, as DNA: TGCGCCAGCAGCCGGGGGGAGAGGGCAGACGAGCAGTACTTC. It specifies CASSRGERADEQYF.